There are a few counts of the clone carrying this TCR beta chain. Its antigen is as yet unknown. The data stem from a study of molecular identifiers for immune sequencing clone quantification. Study summary: Replicate experiments took RNA from roughly 20,000 or 100,000 naive CD8 cells, divided it five ways and sequenced four.

Germline assignment: CDR1 MDHEN and CDR2 SYDVKM. The CDR3 has 14 amino acids. Trimming took 3 bases from V and 6 from J, leaving 11 bases between them. Overall study findings and caveats: Underestimation of highly expanded clone sizes could arise where identical TCR molecules share a barcode.

Preparation methods for the bulk TCR libraries were those previously described, with listed TCR primers. TCRdb ran MiXCR on the PCR reads and lists one entry per CDR3 protein. Of approximately 500,000 distinct CDR3 sequences in the sample, about 21% were seen once. The authors gated naive CD8 T cells as CD8+CD4-CCR7+CD45RA+ for sorting. The receptor comes from a human donor in good health. Some libraries in this study had Jurkat cell RNA spiked in. The rearrangement links TRBV28 to TRBJ2-2; perhaps TRBD1 as D (5 bases). The specimen was naive CD8+ T cells from blood, with Jurkat cell RNA spiked in. Subset indicated: FACS-sorted CD8+CD4-CCR7+CD45RA+ naive T cells. For the CDR3, the DNA is TGTGCCAGCAGTTTGAGGCCCAGGGCCGGGGAGCTGTTTTTT. Protein product: CASSLRPRAGELFF.